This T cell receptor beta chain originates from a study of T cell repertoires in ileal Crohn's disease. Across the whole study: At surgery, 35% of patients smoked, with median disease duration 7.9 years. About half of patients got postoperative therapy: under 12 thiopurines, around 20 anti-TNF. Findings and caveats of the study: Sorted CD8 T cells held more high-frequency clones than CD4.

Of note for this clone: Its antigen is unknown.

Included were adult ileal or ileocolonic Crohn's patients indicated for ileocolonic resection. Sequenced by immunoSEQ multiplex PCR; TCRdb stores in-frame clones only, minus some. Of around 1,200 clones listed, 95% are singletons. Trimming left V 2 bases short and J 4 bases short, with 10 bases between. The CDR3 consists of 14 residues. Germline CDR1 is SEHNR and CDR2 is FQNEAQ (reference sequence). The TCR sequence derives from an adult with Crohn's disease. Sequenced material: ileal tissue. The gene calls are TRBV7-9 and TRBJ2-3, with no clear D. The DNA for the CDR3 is TGTGCCAGCAGCTTAAACACAGTTTCAGATACGCAGTATTTT. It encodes CASSLNTVSDTQYF.